The 21 T cell receptor beta chains below were found in one sample sequenced in a study of T cells in women clearing cervical HPV infection. Data came from immunoSEQ multiplex PCR; TCRdb stores just in-frame clones and leaves some out. The sample's table shows 35,000 to 45,000 clones. Material: blood buffy coat. These receptors all stem from a woman aged 18-69 years with a cervical HPV16 infection that either progressed to CIN3+ or cleared (not recorded which).

Note on this clone: The read is 3 residues too short to cover the CDR3 end, so that end is filled in from the germline J gene. The V gene is TRBV7-6, the J gene TRBJ2-7; the match to TRBD2 covers 8 bases. V trimming: 5 bases; J trimming: 5 bases; junction bases outside the gene matches: 8. Germline CDR1 SGHVS, CDR2 FNYEAQ. The CDR3 is 14 residues long. The CDR3 sequence: CASSQVGGVNEQYF. The DNA read from the CDR3 is TGTGCCAGCAGCCAAGTCGGGGGGGTAAACGAG.

Concerning this clone itself: Read data end 3 residues before the CDR3 end; the end is taken from the germline J gene. The genes are TRBV19 and TRBJ1-6; D remains unclear. The V gene's germline CDR1 is LNHDA and CDR2 SQIVND (reference sequence). The CDR3 loop spans 14 amino acids. Trimming stripped 4 bases from V and 7 bases from J, with 11 bases between. The chain's CDR3 is CASSRGPVNSPLHF. Incomplete CDR3 DNA: TGTGCCAGTAGTAGAGGGCCGGTAAATTCACCC.

On this clone itself: With the read ending 3 residues before the CDR3 end, the germline J gene is used to fill in that end. This rearrangement joins TRBV7-3 to TRBJ2-6, with D perhaps matching TRBD1 (6 bases). V was clipped by 4 bases and J by 0 bases, with 16 bases between them. Looked up from germline, CDR1 is SGHTA and CDR2 is FQGTGA. The CDR3 contains 18 residues. The CDR3 bases that were read are TGTGCCAGCAGCTCCGTACCGGGACAACTCTCTGGGGCCAACGTC. Protein sequence: CASSSVPGQLSGANV. The entire CDR3 is CASSSVPGQLSGANVLTF.

With regard to this clone: The observed sequence ends 3 residues before the CDR3 terminus, with the missing tail filled in from the germline J gene. The chain carries TRBV5-1 and TRBJ2-5, with 8 positions matching TRBD2. Trimming at V came to 2 bases and at J to 3 bases, leaving 6 bases not matched to a gene. CDR3 length: 15 amino acids. CDR1 and CDR2 (germline): SGHRS, YFSETQ. CDR3 loop: CASSFGTRVEETQYF. The sequenced part of the CDR3 DNA is TGCGCCAGCAGCTTCGGGACTAGAGTTGAAGAGACC.

Concerning this clone: The read ends 3 residues before the CDR3 terminus; that terminus is restored from the germline J gene. The chain is built from TRBV5-1 and TRBJ1-1; 12 bases match TRBD1. The germline CDR1 and CDR2 sequences are SGHRS and YFSETQ. This CDR3 is 16 amino acids long. V was clipped by 1 base and J by 5 bases; unmatched bases: 6. The CDR3: CASSLSRDRGRTEAFF. CDR3 DNA, as far as it was read: TGCGCCAGCAGCTTGTCTCGGGACAGGGGGCGAACTGAA.

Of note for this clone: The read gets to within 3 residues of the CDR3 end, and the germline J gene fills in the rest. The rearrangement joins TRBV18 to TRBJ2-1; D not certain. The CDR3 spans 12 residues. V lost 3 bases and J 6 bases, leaving 6 bases between the germline ends. Germline V gives CDR1 KGHSH, CDR2 LQKENI. The DNA read from the CDR3 is TGTGCCAGCTCACCCAACAGCAATGAG. This codes for CASSPNSNE. The full CDR3 protein reads CASSPNSNEQFF.

As for this clone: Read coverage stops 3 residues before the CDR3 terminus; the germline J gene supplies the remainder. The chain couples TRBV5-1 to TRBJ2-7; D perhaps matches TRBD1 (5 bases). The CDR3 is 15 amino acids. V was shortened by 0 bases and J by 3 bases, with 13 bases between the two germline ends. Germline V gene data show CDR1 as SGHRS and CDR2 as YFSETQ. Partial CDR3 DNA: TGCGCCAGCAGCTTGGAGGGGCGCGGACACTACGAG. This codes for CASSLEGRGHYE. In full, the CDR3 reads CASSLEGRGHYEQYF. Full variable domain (outside the CDR3, taken from reference TRBV5-1 and TRBJ2-7): KAGVTQTPRYLIKTRGQQVTLSCSPISGHRSVSWYQQTPGQGLQFLFEYFSETQRNKGNFPGRFSGRQFSNSRSEMNVSTLELGDSALYLCASSLEGRGHYEQYFGPGTRLTVT.

Concerning this clone itself: The read ends 3 residues before the CDR3 terminus; that terminus is restored from the germline J gene. The chain couples TRBV19 to TRBJ1-2; weak D call: TRBD1 (5 bases). This CDR3 spans 14 amino acids. The V gene's germline CDR1 is LNHDA and CDR2 SQIVND (reference sequence). The sequenced CDR3 bases are TGTGCCAGCAGTTACAAGGGGCCTGTCAATGAC. It yields the protein CASSYKGPVND. The CDR3 as a whole reads CASSYKGPVNDYTF.

As regards this clone: The CDR3 is cut off 3 residues early in the read; its end comes from the germline J gene. V is TRBV20-1 and J is TRBJ2-5, with TRBD2 matching 11 bases. Germline V gene lookup returns CDR1 DFQATT and CDR2 SNEGSKA (reference sequence). This CDR3 contains 19 residues. The CDR3 protein is CSAREDLAGGRSPTDTQYF. The part of the CDR3 DNA that was read is TGCAGTGCTAGAGAGGATCTAGCGGGGGGCCGGTCCCCCACAGATACC.

A word on this clone: Read sequence stops 3 residues before the CDR3 end, and the germline J gene provides the missing end. The J gene is TRBJ2-1, the V gene TRBV13; 11 bases match TRBD2. The V and J ends lost 5 bases and 5 bases, in that order; junction bases with no gene match: 5. Germline values: CDR1 PRHDT, CDR2 FYEKMQ (reference sequence). This CDR3 spans 15 amino acids. The CDR3: CASSVLAGVDNEQFF. The CDR3 DNA, read in part, is TGTGCCAGCAGCGTACTAGCGGGAGTTGACAATGAG.

For this clone: Sequencing ends 3 residues short of the CDR3 end; the germline J gene provides the rest. The gene calls are TRBV19 and TRBJ1-1; 8 bases match TRBD1. Germline CDR1 reads LNHDA; CDR2 reads SQIVND (reference sequence). The CDR3 consists of 15 residues. The CDR3 here is CASSKYQGAAYEAFF. Incomplete CDR3 DNA: TGTGCCAGTAGCAAATACCAGGGGGCGGCTTACGAG.

Points on this clone: The read ends 3 residues shy of where the CDR3 ends; the end is completed using the germline J gene. The chain links TRBV2 to TRBJ2-7, with TRBD2 as a possible D gene (6 bases). V gave up 6 bases and J gave up 2 bases, with 17 bases separating them. Germline V gene sequence: CDR1 SNHLY, CDR2 FYNNEI. This CDR3 has 15 residues. The CDR3 spells CASRDLGGFPYEQYF. Partial CDR3 DNA: TGTGCCAGCAGGGACCTGGGGGGATTCCCCTACGAG.

Notes on this clone: The CDR3 end lies 3 residues beyond the end of the read and is filled in from the germline J gene. This chain connects TRBV7-9 to TRBJ1-2, with a possible D match to TRBD1 (5 bases). Per the germline V gene, CDR1 is SEHNR and CDR2 is FQNEAQ (reference sequence). CDR3 length: 15 residues. Incomplete CDR3 DNA: TGTGCCAGCAGCTTAGGTAGCGGGGGATACAATGAC. Protein: CASSLGSGGYND. The entire CDR3 protein reads CASSLGSGGYNDYTF.

Comment on this clone: The CDR3 extends 3 residues past the end of the read, so its final part is completed from the germline J gene. The genes are TRBV7-9 and TRBJ1-1, with no clear D. Per germline, CDR1 SEHNR and CDR2 FQNEAQ (reference sequence). The germline V and J ends were trimmed by 1 base and 4 bases, with 7 bases remaining between them. The CDR3 consists of 13 residues. The CDR3 sequence: CASSLESATEAFF. The part of the CDR3 DNA that was read is TGTGCCAGCAGCTTAGAGAGCGCCACTGAA.

Comment on this clone: The missing CDR3 end, 3 residues past where the read stops, is filled in from the germline J gene. The rearrangement links TRBV20-1 to TRBJ2-3; TRBD2 matches at 7 bases. The CDR3 totals 14 residues. Germline CDR1 DFQATT, CDR2 SNEGSKA (reference sequence). The CDR3 loop reads CSARDGRTGGTQYF. The part of the CDR3 DNA that was read is TGCAGTGCTAGAGACGGCCGCACCGGGGGGACG.

Worth noting for this clone: The sequenced fragment ends 3 residues before the CDR3 boundary, so the rest is inferred from the germline J gene. The V and J genes are TRBV20-1 and TRBJ2-7, with 10 positions matching TRBD1. Looked up from germline, CDR1 is DFQATT and CDR2 is SNEGSKA (reference sequence). With 0 bases clipped from V and 2 bases from J, the junction kept 13 bases outside the gene matches. This CDR3 region has 18 residues. The CDR3 bases that were read are TGCAGTGCTAGAGATAGCGCTCCGGGACAGGGGATCCCCTACGAG. Translating gives CSARDSAPGQGIPYE. The whole CDR3 region reads CSARDSAPGQGIPYEQYF.

A remark on this clone: The missing CDR3 end, 3 residues past where the read stops, is filled in from the germline J gene. This chain links TRBV7-2 with TRBJ2-3, with a possible D match to TRBD2 (5 bases). V was cut by 5 bases and J by 2 bases, with 11 bases left in between. The germline V gene has CDR1 SGHTA and CDR2 FQGNSA. The CDR3 spans 14 residues. The CDR3 bases that were read are TGTGCCAGCAGCATCCGGGGTGTCACAGATACG. Translation: CASSIRGVTDT. The full CDR3 is CASSIRGVTDTQYF.

In the case of this clone: Read sequence stops 3 residues before the CDR3 end, and the germline J gene provides the missing end. J is TRBJ2-7 and V is TRBV5-1, with TRBD2 as a possible D gene (6 bases). The V and J ends lost 4 bases and 2 bases respectively, with 10 bases between them. The CDR3 consists of 13 residues. Germline V lookup: CDR1 SGHRS, CDR2 YFSETQ. This CDR3 reads CASSAGMAYEQYF. Partial CDR3 DNA: TGCGCCAGCAGCGCGGGGATGGCCTACGAG.

Worth noting for this clone: The observed sequence ends 3 residues before the CDR3 terminus, with the missing tail filled in from the germline J gene. The rearrangement joins TRBV5-4 to TRBJ2-2, with D hard to call. V was shortened by 0 bases and J by 1 base, with 10 bases between the two germline ends. Germline CDR1 reads SGHNT; CDR2 reads YYREEE (reference sequence). This CDR3 is built from 16 residues. CDR3 amino acids: CASSLDRVQNTGELFF. CDR3 bases read: TGTGCCAGCAGCTTGGATCGGGTCCAGAACACCGGGGAG.

Regarding this clone: The read halts 3 residues ahead of the CDR3 end, with the missing end drawn from the germline J gene. This chain connects TRBV18 to TRBJ1-6, with 10 positions matching TRBD1. Unmatched junction bases numbered 3, after V lost 3 bases and J lost 7 bases. Germline CDR1 reads KGHSH; CDR2 reads LQKENI. This CDR3 is built from 15 residues. The CDR3: CASSPGTGVNSPLHF. The covered CDR3 bases are TGTGCCAGCTCACCCGGGACAGGGGTAAATTCACCC.

As for this clone: The DNA ends 3 residues before the CDR3 does, and the rest of the CDR3 is filled in from the germline J gene. This chain uses TRBV28 with TRBJ2-7; TRBD1 aligns across 8 bases. The length of the CDR3 is 15 residues. Germline V gives CDR1 MDHEN, CDR2 SYDVKM. Trimming removed 4 bases from V and 5 bases from J; junction bases left unmatched: 10. The part of the CDR3 DNA that was read is TGTGCCAGCAGTTCAAACCGGGACAGGATTAACGAG. The encoded protein is CASSSNRDRINE. The full CDR3 sequence reads CASSSNRDRINEQYF.